The clone carrying this T cell receptor beta chain showed up just a few times. The CDR3 is 12 amino acids. The trim removed 5 bases at V and 5 bases at J, leaving 1 base unmatched. Germline V gene sequence: CDR1 LNHDA, CDR2 SQIVND (reference sequence). The assay was immunoSEQ multiplex PCR, and TCRdb's table has in-frame clones only and misses some. The sample includes approximately 480,000 clones, around 85% seen only once; the top ten take more than 10%. This record belongs to a study of Ad26.COV2.S vaccination and SARS-CoV-2 variants. Looking at the study overall: Doses of Ad26.COV2.S were injected into muscle once or twice, 56 days apart.

Sample treatment: 19 received Ad26.COV2.S at low or high dose, single or two shots; 5 received placebo; per-sample allocation not given. Collection of the samples took place on day 63 after the first injection of vaccine or placebo. This receptor was obtained from a person aged 18-65 years who received the Ad26.COV2.S COVID-19 vaccine or a placebo. This chain links TRBV19 with TRBJ1-2; 8 bases map to TRBD1. This specimen consisted of peripheral blood, obtained in a trial of Ad26.COV2.S vaccine versus placebo. The CDR3, as DNA: TGTGCCAGTAGTGACAGGGGTTATGGCTACACCTTC. This sequence encodes CASSDRGYGYTF.